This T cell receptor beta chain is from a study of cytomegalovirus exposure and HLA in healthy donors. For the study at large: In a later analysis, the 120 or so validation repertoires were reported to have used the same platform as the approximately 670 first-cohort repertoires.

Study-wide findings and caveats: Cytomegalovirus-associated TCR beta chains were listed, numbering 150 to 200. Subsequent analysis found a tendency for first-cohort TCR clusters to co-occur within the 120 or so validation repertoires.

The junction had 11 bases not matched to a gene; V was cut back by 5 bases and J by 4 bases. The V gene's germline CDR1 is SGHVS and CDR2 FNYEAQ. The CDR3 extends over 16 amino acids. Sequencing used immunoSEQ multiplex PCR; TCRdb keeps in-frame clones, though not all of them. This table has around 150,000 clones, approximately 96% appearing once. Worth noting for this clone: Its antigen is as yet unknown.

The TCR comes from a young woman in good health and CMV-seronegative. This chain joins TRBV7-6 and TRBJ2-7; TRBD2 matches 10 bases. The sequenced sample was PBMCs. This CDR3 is CASSMVIAGGLYEQYF. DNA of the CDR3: TGTGCCAGCAGCATGGTCATAGCGGGGGGCCTTTACGAGCAGTACTTC. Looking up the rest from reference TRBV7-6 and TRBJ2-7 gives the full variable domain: GAGVSQSPRYKVTKRGQDVALRCDPISGHVSLYWYRQALGQGPEFLTYFNYEAQQDKSGLPNDRFSAERPEGSISTLTIQRTEQRDSAMYRCASSMVIAGGLYEQYFGPGTRLTVT.